A selection of T cell receptor beta chains follows, all from one sample in a study of cytomegalovirus exposure and HLA in healthy donors. Using immunoSEQ multiplex PCR, the repertoire was profiled, and TCRdb retains in-frame clones only, with some absent. In the table there are 80,000 to 90,000 clones, about four fifths of which are singletons. The sample consisted of PBMCs. The receptor set was obtained from a woman aged 25 to 39 in good health and CMV-seronegative. Both conserved end residues are part of each CDR3. D genes are given only for firm matches.

J gene,D gene,V gene,CDR3 protein
TRBJ1-4,.,TRBV25-1,CASSEPGDLEKLFF
TRBJ1-2,.,TRBV6-1,CASSEARYSLNYGYTF
TRBJ1-1,TRBD1,TRBV6-4,CASSDLFRDRGVSTEAFF
TRBJ2-7,TRBD2,TRBV4-1,CASSPLAGGEQYF
TRBJ2-7,.,TRBV5-1,CASSLAASSYEQYF
TRBJ2-2,TRBD2,TRBV19,CASSRGGVFTGELFF
TRBJ1-3,.,TRBV9,CASSVSTGGLRNSGNTIYF
TRBJ1-1,.,TRBV29-1,CSVEAGVGTEAFF
TRBJ2-7,.,TRBV11-2,CASSSPQAGREQYF
TRBJ2-1,TRBD2,TRBV27,CASSSFPSGRGGEQFF
TRBJ1-2,TRBD1,TRBV6-1,CASSEGQGGRGYTF
TRBJ2-7,.,TRBV30,CAWGSGTGRYF
TRBJ1-2,.,TRBV18,CASSPPWHLRGGYTF
TRBJ2-2,TRBD2,TRBV10-1,CASSSASGGNTGELFF
TRBJ2-7,TRBD2,TRBV6-6,CASSLAGVGEQYF
TRBJ2-6,.,TRBV28,CAIADSPNSGANVLTF
TRBJ2-7,TRBD2,TRBV29-1,CSVVGLAGDGEQYF
TRBJ2-7,.,TRBV28,CASSSPTSSEQYF
TRBJ1-1,.,TRBV25-1,CASSAGWVGTEAFF
TRBJ2-1,TRBD2,TRBV10-3,CAISDPPGLAGLSSYNEQFF
TRBJ2-1,.,TRBV18,CASSPLSPGSYNEQFF
TRBJ1-1,.,TRBV5-1,CASTQGYVNTEAFF
TRBJ2-4,.,TRBV28,CASSFHGDIQYF
TRBJ2-5,TRBD2,TRBV19,CASSTSGSGETQYF
TRBJ2-5,TRBD1,TRBV10-3,CAISEPTGGTETQYF
TRBJ2-1,TRBD1,TRBV15,CATSRGDSSIYNEQFF
TRBJ2-3,.,TRBV6-1,CASSEAISGTDTQYF
TRBJ2-7,TRBD2,TRBV27,CASSHLGLAGVFSSYEQYF
TRBJ1-4,.,TRBV28,CASSSTQEKLFF
TRBJ1-2,TRBD1,TRBV5-1,CASSLQDRGFYGYTF
TRBJ1-2,.,TRBV5-5,CASSLASTWGSHNYGYTF
TRBJ1-2,TRBD1,TRBV28,CASSSPGQSRYGYTF
TRBJ2-2,TRBD2,TRBV7-2,CASSPLFGSGRVGTGELFF
TRBJ1-1,TRBD1,TRBV6-1,CASSPGTGGVGAFF
TRBJ2-5,TRBD1,TRBV27,CASSLRRTGEGETQYF
TRBJ1-1,.,TRBV6-5,CASSYSVWFRGTEAFF
TRBJ1-2,TRBD1,TRBV28,CAAGGQGAEGYGYTF
TRBJ2-2,TRBD1,TRBV5-1,CASSPRGQGAGELFF
TRBJ2-5,TRBD1,TRBV5-5,CAGSYTGTGGETQYF
TRBJ2-4,TRBD2,TRBV29-1,CSAGTSKNIQYF
TRBJ2-1,TRBD2,TRBV4-2,CASSQWVAGDNEQFF
TRBJ2-7,.,TRBV28,CASSLRRDYEQYF
TRBJ2-2,TRBD2,TRBV19,CASTPGGPVGELFF
TRBJ1-3,.,TRBV7-2,CASSPGQGTSSGNTIYF
TRBJ2-3,TRBD1,TRBV5-1,CASSLDPGQPSDTQYF
TRBJ2-2,.,TRBV6-5,CASRDTPSTGELFF
TRBJ1-1,.,TRBV7-2,CASSLDPYNTEAFF
TRBJ1-1,.,TRBV28,CASSFILGEGAEAFF
TRBJ2-1,TRBD2,TRBV27,CASRAGTSGYNEQFF